This entry describes one T cell receptor beta chain. The data were obtained in a study of blood T cell repertoires in COVID-19. Looking at the study overall: Samples came from the United States, Italy and Spain, spanning acute and convalescent COVID-19. The cDNA or gDNA used as material had been derived from T cells, B-cell-depleted T cells, or PBMCs.

The repertoire was sequenced with immunoSEQ multiplex PCR; TCRdb's copy has only in-frame clones and lacks some. The repertoire holds 43,000 or so clones, with around 88% as singletons. V was clipped by 2 bases and J by 4 bases; unmatched bases: 5. Germline assignment: CDR1 MNHEY and CDR2 SVGAGI. The CDR3 extends over 16 amino acids. This chain joins TRBV6-5 and TRBJ2-2; 9 nucleotides align to TRBD2. The specimen sequenced was peripheral blood. The receptor's source is a woman older than 75 with acute or convalescent COVID-19. CDR3 sequence (DNA): TGTGCCAGCAGTTACAGCGGCGGGGGGGTCACCGGGGAGCTGTTTTTT. Amino acids: CASSYSGGGVTGELFF.